The 10 T cell receptor beta chains below come from one sample, sequenced in a study of shared clonotypes between healthy human individuals. Sequencing used immunoSEQ multiplex PCR; TCRdb keeps in-frame clones, though not all of them. The table shows roughly 700,000 clones, with about 74% occurring only once. Material for sequencing was memory CD4+ T cells sorted from blood. As for subset: CD45RA-negative fraction. The source is a woman aged 25 to 39 in good health.

This clone was seen only a few times. The chain has TRBV28 and TRBJ1-4; a weak D match, TRBD1 (5 bases). The V gene's germline CDR1 is MDHEN and CDR2 SYDVKM. V lost 6 bases and J lost 4, with 15 bases in between. This CDR3 has 15 residues. CDR3 in amino acids: CASSTRTRSNEKLFF. CDR3 in DNA: TGTGCCAGCAGCACACGGACAAGGAGTAATGAAAAACTGTTTTTT. Drawing the rest from reference TRBV28 and TRBJ1-4, the complete variable domain is DVKVTQSSRYLVKRTGEKVFLECVQDMDHENMFWYRQDPGLGLRLIYFSYDVKMKEKGDIPEGYSVSREKKERFSLILESASTNQTSMYLCASSTRTRSNEKLFFGSGTQLSVL.

This chain joins TRBV7-9 and TRBJ2-2; D remains ambiguous. Trimming pared 2 bases from V and 0 bases from J, leaving 7 bases between. This CDR3 has 15 residues. Germline assignment: CDR1 SEHNR and CDR2 FQNEAQ (reference sequence). CDR3 bases: TGTGCCAGCAGCTTAAGTAGCACGAACACCGGGGAGCTGTTTTTT. Translation: CASSLSSTNTGELFF.

In its sample, this clone was seen a few times. The chain employs TRBV28 and TRBJ1-2; possibly TRBD1 for D (5 bases). Trimming left V 5 bases short and J 4 bases short, with 11 bases between. The length of the CDR3 is 13 residues. Germline CDR1 MDHEN, CDR2 SYDVKM. Written as DNA, the CDR3 is TGTGCCAGCAGTGCGCAGGGAGTCTATGGCTACACCTTC. Translating gives CASSAQGVYGYTF.

The chain uses TRBV30 and TRBJ2-7, with D possibly called TRBD1 or TRBD2 (5 bases each). Germline CDR1 reads GTSNPN; CDR2 reads SVGIG (reference sequence). Trimming pared 8 bases from V and 1 base from J, leaving 12 bases between. CDR3 length: 12 amino acids. DNA of the CDR3: TGTGCCGGTGGGGGAGCTTCCTACGAGCAGTACTTC. This codes for CAGGGASYEQYF.

In its sample, this clone was seen many times. This CDR3 is also generated by other DNA sequences in the sample. The chain carries TRBV4-2 and TRBJ1-4; D remains ambiguous. The CDR3 loop spans 14 amino acids. V lost 4 bases and J 0 bases, leaving 6 bases between the germline ends. Germline assignment: CDR1 LGHNA and CDR2 YNFKEQ. This CDR3 is CASSLLATNEKLFF. Written as DNA, the CDR3 is TGTGCCAGCAGCCTTCTAGCAACTAATGAAAAACTGTTTTTT.

A note on this clone: This may stem from a read error, because a much larger clone lies one nucleotide away. The CDR3 region has the DNA TGCGCCAGCAGCTTGGGACAGTACTCCTACGAGCAGTACTTC. Translating gives CASSLGQYSYEQYF. The rearrangement uses TRBV5-1 and TRBJ2-7, with a tentative D call TRBD1 (5 bases). Trimming took 0 bases from V and 0 from J, leaving 7 bases between them. Germline V lookup: CDR1 SGHRS, CDR2 YFSETQ. The CDR3 spans 14 residues.

The chain employs TRBV28 and TRBJ1-1; D ambiguous. The CDR3 consists of 12 residues. Trimming cost V 4 bases and J 7 bases, with 10 bases left between them. From germline, CDR1 is MDHEN and CDR2 SYDVKM. The CDR3 DNA follows: TGTGCCAGCAGTTCAAGAGATCATGAAGCTTTCTTT. Translation gives CASSSRDHEAFF.

This clone has at least ten counts. This sequence joins TRBV30 and TRBJ2-5; 11 positions agree with TRBD2. From germline, CDR1 is GTSNPN and CDR2 SVGIG (reference sequence). V was pared by 3 bases and J by 4 bases, with 10 bases of the junction left unmatched. The CDR3 covers 16 residues. DNA for the CDR3: TGTGCCTGGAGATGGGGGTATAGCGGGAGGGGAGAGACCCAGTACTTC. Amino acid sequence: CAWRWGYSGRGETQYF.

This clone was recorded only once. The V call is TRBV10-1, the J call TRBJ1-1, with D possibly TRBD1 on 5 matching bases. There are 13 residues in the CDR3. Trimming cost V 8 bases and J 1 base, with 11 bases left between them. Germline CDR1 reads WNHNN; CDR2 reads SYGVQD (reference sequence). CDR3 protein: CASQARENTEAFF. The CDR3 DNA follows: TGCGCCAGCCAAGCCAGGGAGAACACTGAAGCTTTCTTT.

This chain uses TRBV28 with TRBJ1-5, with D unresolved. Germline V gives CDR1 MDHEN, CDR2 SYDVKM. The CDR3 covers 12 residues. V lost 7 bases, J lost 8 bases, and 12 bases lay in between. CDR3 loop: CASNVEPKPQHF. The CDR3 region has the DNA TGTGCCAGCAATGTAGAACCGAAGCCCCAGCATTTT.